This T cell receptor (beta chain) originates from a study of blood T cells in healthy people across ages. Study observations and caveats: Unknown donor CMV status possibly confounded expanded clonotype changes.

The V gene's germline CDR1 is SGHAT and CDR2 FQNNGV. The length of the CDR3 is 13 residues. A second PCR, run for 7 to 11 cycles, used a sample-barcoded 5' primer plus a J-beta primer mix. The study obtained at least 2.5 million CDR3-containing paired-end reads from every sample. In TCRdb, the 5' RACE reads were re-called with MiXCR into one record per CDR3 protein. Of 500,000 to 550,000 distinct CDR3 sequences in the sample, 24% were seen once. This clonotype was observed a handful of times. Antigen: not known. A further study also used this sample, focusing on T cells of mothers and their children.

Sequenced input: blood. The rearrangement joins TRBV11-2 to TRBJ2-5; D is unresolved. The DNA end is a closer match to TRBJ2-1, so the J assignment may be wrong. The source of this sequence is a boy aged 5-17 years in good health. CDR3 amino acids: CASGPIRRNEQFF. The DNA of the CDR3 is TGTGCCAGCGGCCCGATTCGACGGAATGAGCAGTTCTTC.